The 16 T cell receptor beta chains below were found in one sample sequenced in a study of tissue T cells after allogeneic stem cell transplantation. Time point noted: mouse harvest day 14 after allogeneic transplant. Tail vein injection delivered 10^7 T-cell-depleted bone marrow cells and 10^6 splenic CD5+ T cells. Profiling relied on immunoSEQ multiplex PCR, and the TCRdb table lists in-frame clones only, not all of them. The repertoire has 4,000 to 6,000 clones, approximately 33% of them found once; the top ten carry approximately 4.4%. The material sequenced was skin. The receptors were sampled from a female BALB/c mouse given C57BL/6 T cells with graft-versus-host disease after an allogeneic hematopoietic cell transplant.

The sample holds a few counts of this clone. Here the gene names and germline are mouse. The read is 1 residue too short to cover the CDR3 end, so that end is filled in from the germline J gene. The chain joins TRBV19 to TRBJ2-1, with a tentative D call TRBD1 (5 bases). The CDR3 length is 14 residues. V lost 2 bases, J lost 6 bases, and 12 bases lay in between. CDR1 is FNHDT and CDR2 is SITEND in the germline V gene (reference sequence). The sequenced part of the CDR3 DNA is TGTGCCAGCAGTATCCGGGGAAGGGGTGCTGAGCAGTTC. The encoded protein is CASSIRGRGAEQF. The full CDR3 sequence reads CASSIRGRGAEQFF.

This clone has just a few counts. The germline and genes are mouse ones. Read coverage stops 1 residue before the CDR3 terminus; the germline J gene supplies the remainder. The V and J genes are TRBV5 and TRBJ1-1; 10 nucleotides agree with TRBD1. The germline gives CDR1 LGHNA, CDR2 YNLKQL (reference sequence). The ends lost 2 bases at V and 1 base at J; junction bases unmatched: 1. The CDR3 is 15 residues long. CDR3 loop: CASSQRQGANTEVFF. The sequenced CDR3 bases are TGTGCCAGCAGCCAACGACAGGGGGCGAACACAGAAGTCTTC.

Details on this clone: Gene names and germline refer to mouse. The read terminates 1 residue ahead of where the CDR3 ends, so the germline J gene completes it. The chain carries TRBV13-2 and TRBJ2-3; 7 bases match TRBD2. Germline trimming cut 2 bases from V and 0 bases from J; bases unmatched to any gene: 6. The germline V gene has CDR1 NNHNN and CDR2 SYGAGS (reference sequence). The CDR3 has 16 residues. Incomplete CDR3 DNA: TGTGCCAGCGGTGAGGGGGGGGGACCTAGTGCAGAAACGCTGTAT. Protein: CASGEGGGPSAETLY. The CDR3 as a whole reads CASGEGGGPSAETLYF.

By sample share, this clone is medium-sized. The genes and germline here are from mouse. The CDR3 end lies 1 residue beyond the end of the read and is filled in from the germline J gene. V usage is TRBV26 and J usage is TRBJ2-7; 12 bases agree with TRBD2. Germline CDR1 reads KGHPV; CDR2 reads FQNQEV (reference sequence). There are 14 residues in the CDR3. V trimming: 4 bases; J trimming: 6 bases; junction bases outside the gene matches: 4. CDR3 DNA (partial): TGTGCCAGCAGTCGACTGGGGGGGCGCTTTGAACAGTAC. Its protein product is CASSRLGGRFEQY. The entire CDR3 protein reads CASSRLGGRFEQYF.

As concerns this clone: Gene names and germline refer to mouse. The CDR3 goes on 1 residue after the read ends, and that part is filled in from the germline J gene. This chain joins TRBV3 and TRBJ2-7; 7 nucleotides agree with TRBD2. The germline gives CDR1 SNHLY, CDR2 FYNGKV (reference sequence). This CDR3 contains 14 residues. V dropped 2 bases and J dropped 3; count of bases not matched to a gene: 4. The CDR3 is CASSLRLGVYEQYF. CDR3 DNA, as far as it was read: TGTGCCAGCAGCTTAAGGCTGGGGGTCTATGAACAGTAC.

Comment on this clone: The gene names given are mouse names. The read gets to within 1 residue of the CDR3 end, and the germline J gene fills in the rest. The chain recombines TRBV1 with TRBJ1-2; tentatively, D is TRBD1 (6 bases). V was shortened by 3 bases and J by 2 bases, with 7 bases between the two germline ends. From germline, CDR1 is NSQYPW and CDR2 LRSPGD (reference sequence). This CDR3 region has 13 residues. This chain's CDR3 is CTCSARGNSDYTF. The part of the CDR3 DNA that was read is TGCACCTGCAGTGCGAGGGGGAACTCCGACTACACC.

By sample share, this clone is medium-sized (0.01 to 0.1%). The gene names here belong to mouse. The CDR3 goes on 1 residue after the read ends, and that part is filled in from the germline J gene. V is TRBV26 and J is TRBJ1-1; D possibly corresponds to TRBD1 (5 bases). Germline V gene sequence: CDR1 KGHPV, CDR2 FQNQEV (reference sequence). V was shortened by 6 bases and J by 4 bases, with 12 bases between the two germline ends. The CDR3 runs to 13 residues. CDR3 loop: CASSLRDGTEVFF. Incomplete CDR3 DNA: TGTGCCAGCAGCCTCCGGGACGGCACAGAAGTCTTC.

This clone was seen only a few times. Mouse germline and gene names are used. The read stops 1 residue short of the end of the CDR3; the missing end is completed from the germline J gene. The chain combines TRBV12-1 with TRBJ1-4; TRBD1 might be the D (6 bases). Germline V gives CDR1 SGHSN, CDR2 HYEKVE. This CDR3 is built from 13 residues. Trimming stripped 3 bases from V and 4 bases from J, with 8 bases between. The DNA read from the CDR3 is TGTGCCAGCTCTTGGGACATCAACGAAAGATTATTT. Protein: CASSWDINERLF. The whole CDR3 protein reads CASSWDINERLFF.

On this clone: The germline and genes are mouse ones. Read coverage stops 1 residue before the CDR3 terminus; the germline J gene supplies the remainder. The chain couples TRBV16 to TRBJ1-2; TRBD1 might be the D (6 bases). The V and J ends lost 3 bases and 3 bases respectively, with 14 bases between them. In germline, CDR1 is SGHSA, CDR2 FRNQAP. The CDR3 loop spans 15 amino acids. The sequenced CDR3 bases are TGTGCAAGCAGCTTTGGCCTCAGGGGCCACTCCGACTACACC. It specifies CASSFGLRGHSDYT. The complete CDR3 sequence is CASSFGLRGHSDYTF.

This clone is categorized as medium-sized. Gene names denote mouse genes. The read gets to within 1 residue of the CDR3 end, and the germline J gene fills in the rest. The V call is TRBV3, the J call TRBJ2-7; 11 nucleotides line up with TRBD2. V dropped 1 base and J dropped 4; count of bases not matched to a gene: 0. The CDR3 consists of 14 residues. Germline V gene data show CDR1 as SNHLY and CDR2 as FYNGKV (reference sequence). CDR3 DNA (partial): TGTGCCAGCAGCTTAGGGACTGGGGGGTATGAACAGTAC. Encoded protein: CASSLGTGGYEQY. The complete CDR3 protein is CASSLGTGGYEQYF.

Only one count was recorded for this clone. The gene names given are mouse names. The read terminates 1 residue ahead of where the CDR3 ends, so the germline J gene completes it. The gene calls are TRBV29 and TRBJ1-1; D gene uncertain. There are 13 residues in the CDR3. V dropped 2 bases and J dropped 0 bases, with 4 bases sitting between them. CDR1 and CDR2 (germline): MSHET, SYDVDS. The CDR3 bases that were read are TGTGCTAGCAGTTTAATGGCAAACACAGAAGTCTTC. Its protein product is CASSLMANTEVF. The entire CDR3 protein reads CASSLMANTEVFF. The full variable domain, rest sourced from reference TRBV29 and TRBJ1-1, is DMKVTQMPRYLIKRMGENVLLECGQDMSHETMYWYRQDPGLGLQLIYISYDVDSNSEGDIPKGYRVSRKKREHFSLILDSAKTNQTSVYFCASSLMANTEVFFGKGTRLTVV.

This clone is medium-sized within its sample. Gene labels here are mouse ones. CDR3 bases read: TGTGGTGCTTACAATGCAGAAACGCTGTAT. It codes for CGAYNAETLY. In full, the CDR3 reads CGAYNAETLYF. The chain links TRBV20 to TRBJ2-3; D not certain. The read terminates 1 residue before the CDR3 end, so the remaining end is supplied by the germline J gene. Germline V gene data show CDR1 as GFQATS and CDR2 as STVNSAI. Trimming stripped 5 bases from V and 2 bases from J, with 5 bases between. The CDR3 extends over 11 amino acids.

This clone was observed a few times. Gene names are the mouse ones. The read stops 1 residue short of the end of the CDR3; the missing end is completed from the germline J gene. This chain joins TRBV14 and TRBJ2-4; 11 bases map to TRBD2. The CDR3 loop spans 15 amino acids. The germline gives CDR1 SGHDT, CDR2 FRDEAV. J was trimmed by 5 bases and V by 4 bases; bases with no gene match: 6. The part of the CDR3 DNA that was read is TGTGCCAGCAGTCTCGGACTGGGGGGAGGAAACACCTTGTAC. It translates to CASSLGLGGGNTLY. The complete CDR3 protein is CASSLGLGGGNTLYF.

This clone is termed medium-sized. The gene symbols are mouse symbols. The read terminates 1 residue ahead of where the CDR3 ends, so the germline J gene completes it. The chain couples TRBV26 to TRBJ2-7, with TRBD1 matching 8 bases. J lost 2 bases, V lost 2 bases, and 2 bases had no gene match. The CDR3 is made up of 14 amino acids. The germline V gene has CDR1 KGHPV and CDR2 FQNQEV (reference sequence). The CDR3 is CASSLRTGTYEQYF. The CDR3 bases that were read are TGTGCCAGCAGTCTGAGGACAGGGACCTATGAACAGTAC. The variable domain in full, with the rest retrieved from reference TRBV26 and TRBJ2-7, is NSKVIQTPRYLVKGQGQKAKMRCIPEKGHPVVFWYQQNKNNEFKFLINFQNQEVLQQIDMTEKRFSAECPSNSPCSLEIQSSEAGDSALYLCASSLRTGTYEQYFGPGTRLTVL.

This clone was observed once. Germline and genes here are mouse. The DNA ends 1 residue before the CDR3 does, and the rest of the CDR3 is filled in from the germline J gene. The J gene is TRBJ1-5, the V gene TRBV29, with 9 bases matching TRBD1. The CDR3 is 14 residues long. Germline V CDR1 and CDR2: MSHET, SYDVDS. The J segment lost 3 bases and the V segment lost 5 bases, leaving 2 bases of the junction unmatched. The CDR3: CASSTGGGNQAPLF. Incomplete CDR3 DNA: TGTGCTAGCAGTACAGGGGGCGGCAACCAGGCTCCGCTT.

About this clone itself: A much more abundant neighbour one base away suggests this may be a read error. Germline and genes: mouse. The CDR3 extends 1 residue past the end of the read, so its final part is completed from the germline J gene. This sequence joins TRBV26 and TRBJ2-4; 7 nucleotides agree with TRBD1. Per the germline V gene, CDR1 is KGHPV and CDR2 is FQNQEV (reference sequence). V was pared by 6 bases and J by 0 bases, with 3 bases of the junction left unmatched. The CDR3 length is 14 residues. The sequenced part of the CDR3 DNA is TGTGCCAGCAGGCGGGACAGTAGTCAAAACACCTTGTAC. It codes for CASRRDSSQNTLY. The whole CDR3 is CASRRDSSQNTLYF.